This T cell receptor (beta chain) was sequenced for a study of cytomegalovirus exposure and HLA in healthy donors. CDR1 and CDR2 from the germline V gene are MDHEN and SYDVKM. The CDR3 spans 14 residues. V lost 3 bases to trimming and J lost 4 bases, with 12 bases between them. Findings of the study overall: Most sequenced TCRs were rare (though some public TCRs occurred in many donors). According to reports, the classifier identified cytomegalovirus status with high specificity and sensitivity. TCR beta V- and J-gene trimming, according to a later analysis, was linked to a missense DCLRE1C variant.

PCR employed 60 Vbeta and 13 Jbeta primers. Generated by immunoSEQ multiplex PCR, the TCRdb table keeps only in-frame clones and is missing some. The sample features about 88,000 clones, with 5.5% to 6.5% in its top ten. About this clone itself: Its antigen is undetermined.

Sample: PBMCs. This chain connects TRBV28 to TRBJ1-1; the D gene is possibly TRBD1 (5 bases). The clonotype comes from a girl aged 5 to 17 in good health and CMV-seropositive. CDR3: CASSFIAGTTEAFF. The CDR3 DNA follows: TGTGCCAGCAGTTTTATAGCGGGGACCACTGAAGCTTTCTTT.